This entry lists 13 T cell receptor beta chains sequenced from one sample in a study of a mutant IDH1 vaccine in newly diagnosed glioma. Assay: immunoSEQ multiplex PCR; the TCRdb copy retains only in-frame clones and omits some. The sample holds some 30,000 clones, roughly 75% seen once. Time point of the sample: week 35, safety follow-up. A 20-mer mutant IDH1 peptide at 300 ug was injected subcutaneously with topical imiquimod. Antigens of these TCRs are unknown. Sequencing used PBMCs, obtained from a glioma patient whose treatment included an IDH1 peptide vaccine. Source of these receptors: a woman between 40 and 50 years old with glioma.

The rearrangement links TRBV30 to TRBJ1-1; the D is unclear. Trimming stripped 0 bases from V and 0 bases from J, with 11 bases between. This CDR3 comprises 15 residues. Germline-derived CDR1 and CDR2 are GTSNPN and SVGIG (reference sequence). This chain's CDR3 is CAWSVNRQMNTEAFF. The CDR3 DNA sequence: TGTGCCTGGAGTGTTAACCGCCAGATGAACACTGAAGCTTTCTTT.

This clone was seen more than once but under ten times. This chain links TRBV30 with TRBJ1-5; 7 positions agree with TRBD1. Unmatched junction bases numbered 6, after V lost 4 bases and J lost 6 bases. The CDR3 covers 13 residues. Germline loops: CDR1 GTSNPN, CDR2 SVGIG (reference sequence). The CDR3 protein is CAWNDRVGQPQHF. The DNA for the CDR3 is TGTGCCTGGAACGACAGGGTGGGTCAGCCCCAGCATTTT.

The chain combines TRBV7-2 with TRBJ2-1; TRBD2 matches at 11 bases. Trimming cost V 4 bases and J 4 bases; bases outside gene matches: 3. Germline V gene sequence: CDR1 SGHTA, CDR2 FQGNSA. There are 15 residues in the CDR3. The DNA for the CDR3 is TGTGCCAGCAGCTCTAGCGGGGGGAATTACAATGAGCAGTTCTTC. Translating it yields CASSSSGGNYNEQFF.

The chain couples TRBV7-8 to TRBJ1-2, with D possibly TRBD1 on 5 matching bases. Trimming took off 5 bases at V and 2 bases at J, with 15 bases between the two ends. Germline values: CDR1 SGHVS, CDR2 FQNEAQ. This CDR3 has 15 amino acids. CDR3 region: CASSQGGWGNYGYTF. In DNA, the CDR3 is TGTGCCAGCAGCCAGGGAGGGTGGGGGAACTATGGCTACACCTTC.

The chain recombines TRBV6-1 with TRBJ1-5, with no clear D. The CDR3 has 15 residues. V dropped 0 bases and J dropped 4 bases, with 10 bases sitting between them. Per the germline V gene, CDR1 is MNHNS and CDR2 is SASEGT. The CDR3 sequence: CASSEAVGNNQPQHF. CDR3 DNA: TGTGCCAGCAGTGAAGCGGTAGGCAATAATCAGCCCCAGCATTTT.

This clone was counted a few times. The CDR3 nucleotides read TGTGCCTGGAGTTTGGGACAGGGGGAAAATGAAAAACTGTTTTTT. Translating it yields CAWSLGQGENEKLFF. The genes are TRBV30 and TRBJ1-4, with 11 bases identical to TRBD1. The ends lost 2 bases at V and 5 bases at J; junction bases unmatched: 4. The length of the CDR3 is 15 residues. Looked up from germline, CDR1 is GTSNPN and CDR2 is SVGIG (reference sequence).

The CDR3 region has the DNA TGCGCCAGCAGCCCGACTAGACAGGGAACCTACGAGCAGTACTTC. Translating gives CASSPTRQGTYEQYF. The chain recombines TRBV5-1 with TRBJ2-7; weak D call: TRBD1 (7 bases). V lost 4 bases and J 2 bases, leaving 16 bases between the germline ends. Germline V lookup: CDR1 SGHRS, CDR2 YFSETQ. The length of the CDR3 is 15 residues.

This clone turned up a few times. This chain uses TRBV27 with TRBJ2-2, with D possibly TRBD1 on 5 matching bases. The CDR3 covers 16 residues. Germline V gene lookup returns CDR1 MNHEY and CDR2 SMNVEV (reference sequence). The V and J ends lost 2 bases and 7 bases respectively, with 17 bases between them. Written as DNA, the CDR3 is TGTGCCAGCAGTTTACTTACAGGAATGGGCGTCGGGGAGCTGTTTTTT. Translating gives CASSLLTGMGVGELFF.

The rearrangement joins TRBV6-4 to TRBJ2-4, with D possibly TRBD1 on 5 matching bases. Germline assignment: CDR1 MRHNA and CDR2 SNTAGT. This CDR3 contains 15 residues. V lost 7 bases and J lost 0, with 13 bases in between. The CDR3 reads CASILPQGAKNIQYF. In nucleotides, the CDR3 is TGTGCCAGCATTTTACCCCAGGGAGCCAAAAACATTCAGTACTTC.

This rearrangement joins TRBV6-6 to TRBJ1-3; possible D gene TRBD1, 5 bases. CDR1 is MNHNY and CDR2 is SVGAGI in the germline V gene (reference sequence). The CDR3 length is 16 residues. V was trimmed by 6 bases and J by 0 bases, leaving 15 bases between them. The CDR3 nucleotides read TGTGCCAGCAGCGGGACGGTTGGTAGCTCTGGAAACACCATATATTTT. As protein: CASSGTVGSSGNTIYF.

The rearrangement links TRBV5-1 to TRBJ2-5; D is unclear. Trimming left V 6 bases short and J 2 bases short, with 8 bases between. The CDR3 sequence is 12 residues long. The V gene's germline CDR1 is SGHRS and CDR2 YFSETQ. The CDR3 is CASKRPQETQYF. In nucleotides, the CDR3 is TGCGCCAGCAAGCGACCACAAGAGACCCAGTACTTC.

The chain has TRBV5-8 and TRBJ2-4; maybe TRBD2 (6 bases). Germline CDR1 is SGHTS and CDR2 is YDEGEE. V was trimmed by 6 bases and J by 9 bases, leaving 28 bases between them. The CDR3 sequence is 17 residues long. The CDR3 loop is CASTNLGTQGLMGIQYF. The CDR3 bases are TGTGCCAGCACAAACCTCGGGACCCAGGGACTTATGGGCATTCAGTACTTC.

This clone appeared a single time. This chain joins TRBV19 and TRBJ1-4; D gene uncertain. The germline V and J ends were trimmed by 4 bases and 8 bases, with 23 bases remaining between them. This CDR3 contains 17 residues. Germline values: CDR1 LNHDA, CDR2 SQIVND (reference sequence). The CDR3 coding sequence is TGTGCCAGTAGTAGCCCTCGTCCCCCCCCGGGGATGGAAAAACTGTTTTTT. Its translation is CASSSPRPPPGMEKLFF.